This T cell receptor beta chain was captured by sequencing in a study of vaccination and CD4 T cells after COVID-19 (dated by TCRdb to the early 2020s). Regarding the study in general: SARS-CoV-2 positivity had been established in the convalescent patients by nasal swab PCR, and mild disease was recorded in roughly ten of these patients and severe disease in one. Six males and four females were included in the convalescent cohort, with two Hispanic individuals, seven Caucasians, two Asians and one multiracial person represented. Participants got two doses of the Pfizer-BioNTech BNT162b2 vaccine (n=8) or two doses of the Moderna mRNA-1273 vaccine (n=2). Post-COVID blood samples were collected from convalescent patients a median of about 92 days after diagnosis, with a range of roughly 30 to 161 days. The time from the second vaccine dose to post-vaccine blood sampling had a median of around 72 days and ranged from roughly 13 to 241 days. For stimulating the cultures, overlapping spike peptide pools were used, derived from SARS-CoV-2 as well as from the common cold coronaviruses HCoV-NL63, HCoV-OC43 and HCoV-229E. In control cultures, a CEFX viral epitope pool was used as positive control, an HIV-1 Nef peptide pool was used as negative control, or no peptide was added. The spike-specific CD4+ TCR repertoire was compared before and after mRNA vaccination in approximately 9 COVID-19 convalescent patients and a few infection-naive healthy vaccine recipients.

As for this clonotype: Its antigen has not been determined. Qualities for individual bases were not recorded, and no much larger clone is one base off.

The method was PCR. DNA from cultured CD4+ T cells was subjected to TCR sequencing with the Oncomine TCR Beta short-read assay at the Johns Hopkins FTIC core. The QIAamp micro DNA kit was used to extract genomic DNA from the cultured CD4+ T cells. The Oncomine TCR Beta libraries from cultured CD4+ T cells were pooled using unique dual indexes and then sequenced on an Illumina iSeq 100. Processing in the source paper ran as follows. Non-productive sequences were removed, and CDR3s not starting with C, not ending with F or W, or shorter than 7 amino acids were discarded. Antigen-specific clonotypes were identified using the MANAFEST web application through comparison of peptide-stimulated wells with reference and other culture wells. Positive clones required FDR below 0.05, an odds ratio above 5, and productive frequency above 0.1% in at least two of three replicate wells. A clonotype was classed as cross-reactive if the clonotype showed significant expansion both in SARS-CoV-2 spike wells and in at least one common cold coronavirus spike condition. Levenshtein distances (stringdist) and unrooted phylogenetic trees (ape) in R version 3.6.1 were used to assess CDR3 homology. In-frame beta chains were kept once TCRdb had trimmed the public reads at Q25 with fastp and called clones with MiXCR. Identical CDR3 proteins give one entry, which carries the most common genes and DNA. In this record, the V and J calls reflect TCRdb's handling and not the investigators' own analysis. The sample includes 15,000 to 20,000 distinct CDR3 sequences, with roughly 50% observed a single time. In total, the top ten clones hold 2.5% of the sample.

Taken with the paper, the label for treatment or condition translates to: roughly nine-day PBMC culture with coronavirus spike peptide pools or control peptides (ViraFEST assay). The ViraFEST assay was used in the study, in which antigen-specific T cells were expanded with peptide pools and expanded clonotypes were subsequently identified by TCR sequencing. The convalescent patients' positive SARS-CoV-2 PCR tests were from March to December 2020, which was before the Alpha, Beta and Delta variants emerged in the United States. Roughly 2.1 million PBMCs per well were cultured in IMDM with roughly 5% human AB serum and 8 to 10 IU/ml IL-2, plus 10 ug/ml peptide pools. Half of the culture medium was replaced with fresh IL-2-containing medium on days 3 and 7. CD4+ T cells were isolated after approximately ten days of culture through negative selection using the EasySep CD4+ T cell isolation kit. Ficoll-Paque Plus gradient centrifugation was used to isolate PBMCs from whole blood, and the isolated PBMCs were then either used fresh or cryopreserved at -140C. In general, triplicate wells were set up for every culture condition.

Overall study outcomes, separate from this receptor: Among convalescent patients, a median about 90% of the SARS-CoV-2-reactive clones seen after vaccination appeared only after vaccination, which suggests priming specific to the vaccine. Of the vaccine-specific clones in convalescent patients, 304 of 307, or nearly all, reacted only to SARS-CoV-2 spike and did not cross-react with common cold coronaviruses. Only a relatively small number of convalescent patients were included in the study, and early timepoints following natural infection were not analyzed. The median count of SARS-CoV-2-reactive clonotypes went up from 20 to 25 after infection to about 41 after vaccination, although the change was not significant.

This TCR was sampled from a human donor who had recovered from COVID-19. Specimen: CD4+ T cells from blood, cultured in vitro, collected after SARS-CoV-2 vaccination.

The nucleotide sequence is TGTGCCAGCAGTGAAATAAGAGGCACTGAAGCTTTCTTT. Protein translation: CASSEIRGTEAFF. This sequence uses TRBV6-4 and TRBJ1-1; there is no confident call for the D gene. V was cut back by 3 bases and J by 4 bases, leaving a gap of 9 bases between them. The CDR3 runs 13 amino acids, cysteine and phenylalanine included. Only the CDR3 portion is preserved as DNA: 39 bases, with reading frame beginning at the first base. Looking up the germline V gene yields CDR1 MRHNA and CDR2 SNTAGT.